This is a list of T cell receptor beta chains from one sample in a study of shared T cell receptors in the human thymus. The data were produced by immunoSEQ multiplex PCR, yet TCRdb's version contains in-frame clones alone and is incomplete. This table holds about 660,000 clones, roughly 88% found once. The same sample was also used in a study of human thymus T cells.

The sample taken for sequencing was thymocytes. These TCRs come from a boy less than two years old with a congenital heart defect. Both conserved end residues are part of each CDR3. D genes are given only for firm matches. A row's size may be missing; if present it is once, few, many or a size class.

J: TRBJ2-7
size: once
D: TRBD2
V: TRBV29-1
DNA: TGCAGCGTACTTAGCGGGACCTACGAGCAGTACTTC
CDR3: CSVLSGTYEQYF

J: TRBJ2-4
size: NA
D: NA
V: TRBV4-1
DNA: TGCGCCAGCAGCCAAGACGCTAGAGTTTTAAACATTCAGTACTTC
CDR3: CASSQDARVLNIQYF

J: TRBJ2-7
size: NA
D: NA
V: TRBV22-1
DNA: TGTCCTGGGAGGGAGGGGCAGGCCTACGAGCAGTACTTC
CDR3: CPGREGQAYEQYF

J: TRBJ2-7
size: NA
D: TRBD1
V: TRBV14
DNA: TGTGCCAGCAGCCAGGTAGCAGGGGGCGTCCACGAGCAGTACTTC
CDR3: CASSQVAGGVHEQYF

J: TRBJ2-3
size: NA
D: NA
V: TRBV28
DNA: TGTGCCAGCAATTCCCCGGCCCTGACAGTACGCACAGATACGCAGTATTTT
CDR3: CASNSPALTVRTDTQYF

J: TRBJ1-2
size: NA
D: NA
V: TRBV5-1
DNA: TGCGCCAGCAGCTTGGCCTCTTCTCCCCGGCAGCGCTCCTGGGGCTACACCTTC
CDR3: CASSLASSPRQRSWGYTF

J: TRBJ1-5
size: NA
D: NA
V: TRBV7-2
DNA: TGTGCCAGCAGCTTAGAGCCTCGGGGGGGGAATCAGCCCCAGCATTTT
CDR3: CASSLEPRGGNQPQHF

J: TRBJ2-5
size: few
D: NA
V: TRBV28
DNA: TGTGCCAGCAGTTACCTATTGGGCGTGGAGACCCAGTACTTC
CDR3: CASSYLLGVETQYF

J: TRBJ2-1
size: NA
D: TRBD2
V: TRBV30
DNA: TGTGCCTGGAGTCCCTCGACTAGCGGGAGAAGCAATGAGCAGTTCTTC
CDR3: CAWSPSTSGRSNEQFF

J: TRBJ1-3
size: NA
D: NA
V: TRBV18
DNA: TGTGCCAGCTCACCCGGCAGCCCGGGAACCATATATTTT
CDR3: CASSPGSPGTIYF

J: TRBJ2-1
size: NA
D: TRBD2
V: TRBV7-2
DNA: TGTGCCAGCAGCCCGACTAGCGCTGATATGGGTGAGCAGTTCTTC
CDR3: CASSPTSADMGEQFF

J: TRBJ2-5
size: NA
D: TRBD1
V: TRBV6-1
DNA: TGTGCCAGCAGTGACCCGGACAGGCAGTACTTC
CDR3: CASSDPDRQYF

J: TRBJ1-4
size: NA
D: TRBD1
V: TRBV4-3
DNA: TGCGCCAGCAGCAGACAGGGAGGTTTATCTAATGAAAAACTGTTTTTT
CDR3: CASSRQGGLSNEKLFF

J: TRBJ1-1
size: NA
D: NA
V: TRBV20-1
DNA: TGCAGTGCTTATAACACTGAAGCTTTCTTT
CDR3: CSAYNTEAFF

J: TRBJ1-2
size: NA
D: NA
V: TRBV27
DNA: TGTGCCAGCAGTATAACAGGAAGACCTAACTATGGCTACACCTTC
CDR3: CASSITGRPNYGYTF

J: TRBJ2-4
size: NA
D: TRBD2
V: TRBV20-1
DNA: TGCAGTGCGGGGAGGACTAGAGTGTTC
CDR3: CSAGRTRVF

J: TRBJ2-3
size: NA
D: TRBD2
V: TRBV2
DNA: TGTGCCAGCAGTGAAGCGAGGGGCCCTAGCGGGAGTAGAAGAACAGATACGCAGTATTTT
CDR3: CASSEARGPSGSRRTDTQYF

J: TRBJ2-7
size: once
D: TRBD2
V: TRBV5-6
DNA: TGTGCCAGCAGCTTGGGACTAGCGGGAGCACCCCGGCTCCACGAGCAGTACTTC
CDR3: CASSLGLAGAPRLHEQYF

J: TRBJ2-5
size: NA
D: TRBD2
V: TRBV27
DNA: TGTGCCAGCAGTTCGCCGGGAGGAGGCCAAGAGACCCAGTACTTC
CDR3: CASSSPGGGQETQYF